The 21 T cell receptor beta chains below all came from one sample that was sequenced in a study of graft-versus-host responses after intestinal transplantation. TCRdb keeps only in-frame clones here, not all; method: immunoSEQ multiplex PCR. The sample shows several thousand clones, roughly 29% of them seen only once. The input for sequencing was alloreactive CD4+ T cells from a mixed lymphocyte reaction culture, taken before transplantation. Subset in this sample: CFSE-low proliferating T cells sorted from roughly six-day pre-transplant mixed lymphocyte reaction (GvH or HvG direction). These receptor sequences come from a human patient who was an organ donor for intestinal transplantation.

This chain uses TRBV7-8 with TRBJ1-1, with D perhaps TRBD1 (6 bases). Germline V gene lookup returns CDR1 SGHVS and CDR2 FQNEAQ. V lost 6 bases to trimming and J lost 1 base, with 18 bases between them. The CDR3 spans 16 residues. CDR3 DNA: TGTGCCAGCAGACCAGGGGTCCAGGGGTGGAACACTGAAGCTTTCTTT. Translation: CASRPGVQGWNTEAFF.

This clone is labeled as medium-sized. This chain uses TRBV6-6 with TRBJ2-4; 7 nucleotides align to TRBD1. Trimming cost V 6 bases and J 7 bases; bases outside gene matches: 6. CDR1 and CDR2 (germline): MNHNY, SVGAGI (reference sequence). CDR3 size: 13 residues. CDR3 nucleotide sequence: TGTGCCAGCAGGCACAGGGGTTGGAACATTCAGTACTTC. Amino acid sequence: CASRHRGWNIQYF.

Only a few counts were recorded for this clone. With a far larger clone one base away, a read error is the likely cause. The chain carries TRBV7-2 and TRBJ2-3, with D perhaps TRBD1 (6 bases). Germline V gene lookup returns CDR1 SGHTA and CDR2 FQGNSA. V shed 3 bases and J shed 4 bases, with 8 bases lying between them. The CDR3 extends over 13 amino acids. The CDR3 nucleotides read TGTGCCAGCAGCTTGACAGGCGCAGATACGCAGTATTTT. Amino acids: CASSLTGADTQYF.

This clone has only a few counts. V is TRBV5-1 and J is TRBJ1-2, with a tentative D call TRBD1 (5 bases). Germline CDR1 is SGHRS and CDR2 is YFSETQ. This CDR3 contains 14 residues. Trimming cost V 2 bases and J 2 bases, with 10 bases left between them. The DNA of the CDR3 is TGCGCCAGCAGCTTAGAGGGGAGGAACTATGGCTACACCTTC. It encodes CASSLEGRNYGYTF.

This clone was picked up a small number of times. This rearrangement joins TRBV13 to TRBJ2-3; D may be TRBD2 (5 bases). CDR1 is PRHDT and CDR2 is FYEKMQ in the germline V gene (reference sequence). There are 13 residues in the CDR3. The germline V and J ends were trimmed by 3 bases and 1 base, with 5 bases remaining between them. DNA of the CDR3: TGTGCCAGCAGCTTTAGCGGCACAGATACGCAGTATTTT. It yields the protein CASSFSGTDTQYF.

The CDR3 DNA reads as TGTGCCAGTAGTAAAAGACAGGGTGAAAAACTGTTTTTT. This gives the protein CASSKRQGEKLFF. This chain links TRBV19 with TRBJ1-4; TRBD1 agrees at 7 bases. CDR1 and CDR2 from the germline V gene are LNHDA and SQIVND (reference sequence). Losses at the gene ends were 4 bases for V and 7 bases for J; bases not matched to a gene: 3. This CDR3 spans 13 amino acids.

In this sample, this clone turned up a few times. The V call is TRBV15, the J call TRBJ1-3; D remains ambiguous. The V gene's germline CDR1 is LNHNV and CDR2 YYDKDF (reference sequence). This CDR3 spans 16 amino acids. The germline V and J ends were trimmed by 0 bases and 0 bases, with 9 bases remaining between them. The CDR3 DNA sequence: TGTGCCACCAGCAGAGAAGCCCCCCACTCTGGAAACACCATATATTTT. It translates to CATSREAPHSGNTIYF.

The chain employs TRBV5-1 and TRBJ2-5, with D possibly being TRBD2 (5 bases). The germline V and J ends were trimmed by 0 bases and 0 bases, with 12 bases remaining between them. The CDR3 runs 16 residues. Per germline, CDR1 SGHRS and CDR2 YFSETQ. CDR3 DNA sequence: TGCGCCAGCAGCTTGGACCCAGCGGTGTACCAAGAGACCCAGTACTTC. Residues: CASSLDPAVYQETQYF.

There are a few counts of this clone. The chain combines TRBV9 with TRBJ2-1; 7 bases agree with TRBD2. Germline trimming cut 0 bases from V and 7 bases from J; bases unmatched to any gene: 10. The CDR3 is 16 amino acids. Germline V lookup: CDR1 SGDLS, CDR2 YYNGEE. The CDR3 loop reads CASSVGGSGAPNEQFF. CDR3 DNA sequence: TGTGCCAGCAGCGTAGGGGGGAGCGGGGCCCCGAATGAGCAGTTCTTC.

V gene TRBV6-5 combines with J gene TRBJ2-2; D is unclear. Trimming removed 0 bases from V and 7 bases from J, with 9 bases in between. This CDR3 has 14 residues. The germline CDR1 and CDR2 sequences are MNHEY and SVGAGI. The DNA of the CDR3 is TGTGCCAGCAGTTACTCCTGGCGGCGCGGGGAGCTGTTTTTT. This gives the protein CASSYSWRRGELFF.

The V call is TRBV27, the J call TRBJ1-3; TRBD1 matches 7 bases. The V segment lost 5 bases and the J segment 7 bases; nucleotides outside the gene matches: 8. The CDR3 is made up of 14 amino acids. From germline, CDR1 is MNHEY and CDR2 SMNVEV (reference sequence). The DNA for the CDR3 is TGTGCCAGCAGTCGCGACAGGGTCTTTAACACCATATATTTT. Translated, it gives CASSRDRVFNTIYF.

This clone occurred a few times. The rearrangement links TRBV7-9 to TRBJ2-5; D is uncertain. The CDR3 is 11 amino acids. V gave up 1 base and J gave up 7 bases, with 4 bases separating them. Germline CDR1 is SEHNR and CDR2 is FQNEAQ (reference sequence). The CDR3 region is CASSLGRTQYF. As DNA, the CDR3 is TGTGCCAGCAGCTTAGGGAGGACCCAGTACTTC. Looking up the rest from reference TRBV7-9 and TRBJ2-5 gives the full variable domain: DTGVSQNPRHKITKRGQNVTFRCDPISEHNRLYWYRQTLGQGPEFLTYFQNEAQLEKSRLLSDRFSAERPKGSFSTLEIQRTEQGDSAMYLCASSLGRTQYFGPGTRLLVL.

This clone rates as medium-sized. The chain recombines TRBV7-8 with TRBJ2-7, with a tentative D call TRBD2 (6 bases). The germline CDR1 and CDR2 sequences are SGHVS and FQNEAQ. The CDR3 is made up of 13 amino acids. The V end lost 5 bases, the J end lost 4 bases, and 12 bases lay between the germline ends. This CDR3 reads CASSLATSYEQYF. CDR3 sequence (DNA): TGTGCCAGCAGCCTGGCGACTAGTTACGAGCAGTACTTC.

This clone qualifies as medium-sized (0.01 to 0.1%). V gene TRBV5-1 combines with J gene TRBJ2-3; no definite D call. Germline lookup yields CDR1 SGHRS and CDR2 YFSETQ. This CDR3 is built from 17 residues. Trimming removed 1 base at V and 0 bases at J, with 15 bases between. CDR3 amino acids: CASSLNPGSLSTDTQYF. Here the CDR3 DNA reads TGCGCCAGCAGCTTGAACCCCGGGTCCCTTAGCACAGATACGCAGTATTTT.

The chain is built from TRBV7-9 and TRBJ1-5; no firm D call. The CDR3 has 14 residues. Looked up from germline, CDR1 is SEHNR and CDR2 is FQNEAQ (reference sequence). V shed 1 base and J shed 0 bases, with 4 bases lying between them. The CDR3 sequence: CASSLDSSNQPQHF. Here the CDR3 DNA reads TGTGCCAGCAGCTTAGATAGTAGCAATCAGCCCCAGCATTTT.

This clone was counted a few times. The chain recombines TRBV30 with TRBJ2-7; 14 nucleotides match TRBD2. The CDR3 sequence is 17 residues long. Trimming took 0 bases from V and 5 from J; bases not matched to a gene: 9. Germline V gene data show CDR1 as GTSNPN and CDR2 as SVGIG (reference sequence). CDR3 in DNA: TGTGCCTGGAGTGTAAAGTTCGGACTAGCGGGGGGCCACGAGCAGTACTTC. Translation: CAWSVKFGLAGGHEQYF.

This clone was picked up a small number of times. The rearrangement uses TRBV2 and TRBJ1-5; TRBD1 matches at 7 bases. Trimming took 4 bases from V and 2 from J; bases not matched to a gene: 5. This CDR3 contains 15 residues. The V gene's germline CDR1 is SNHLY and CDR2 FYNNEI. The CDR3 region is CASSVQGGGNQPQHF. The DNA of the CDR3 is TGTGCCAGCAGTGTTCAAGGGGGCGGCAATCAGCCCCAGCATTTT.

V is TRBV5-5 and J is TRBJ1-2; D may be TRBD1 (5 bases). The CDR3 covers 14 residues. Germline CDR1 reads SGHKS; CDR2 reads YYEKEE (reference sequence). Between the trimmed V and J ends, which lost 5 bases and 2 bases, there was a span of 13 bases. The CDR3 region is CASRPYQGNYGYTF. The CDR3 region has the DNA TGTGCCAGCAGGCCATACCAGGGAAACTATGGCTACACCTTC.

This chain links TRBV29-1 with TRBJ2-3; the D gene is possibly TRBD2 (5 bases). Trimming shortened V by 7 bases and J by 4 bases, and 21 bases separated the two germline ends. Germline CDR1 is SQVTM and CDR2 is ANQGSEA. This CDR3 is built from 15 residues. CDR3 sequence reads: CSAEVEDRRADTQYF. The CDR3, as DNA: TGCAGCGCCGAAGTGGAGGATCGTCGCGCAGATACGCAGTATTTT.

The chain carries TRBV2 and TRBJ2-5; TRBD2 might be the D (7 bases). The J call may not be correct, given that the DNA end is closer to TRBJ2-7. The CDR3 is 15 residues long. Germline-derived CDR1 and CDR2 are SNHLY and FYNNEI. CDR3 amino acids: CASSQRAGASYEQYF. CDR3 DNA sequence: TGTGCCAGCAGCCAACGGGCGGGGGCCTCCTACGAGCAGTACTTC.

V usage is TRBV7-9 and J usage is TRBJ1-2; 10 bases map to TRBD1. The CDR3 extends over 16 amino acids. The V gene's germline CDR1 is SEHNR and CDR2 FQNEAQ (reference sequence). J lost 7 bases, V lost 2 bases, and 10 bases had no gene match. The CDR3 DNA reads TGTGCCAGCAGCTTACCAACCGGGACAGGGGCCAGTGGCTACACCTTC. Residues: CASSLPTGTGASGYTF. Filled out from reference TRBV7-9 and TRBJ1-2, the complete variable domain reads DTGVSQNPRHKITKRGQNVTFRCDPISEHNRLYWYRQTLGQGPEFLTYFQNEAQLEKSRLLSDRFSAERPKGSFSTLEIQRTEQGDSAMYLCASSLPTGTGASGYTFGSGTRLTVV.